This TCR beta chain was captured by sequencing in a study of response to subunit inactivated influenza vaccine. The study, taken as a whole, reports: The authors offered the suggestion that each seasonal influenza vaccination recruits few new T cells.

Trimming pared 5 bases from V and 4 bases from J, leaving 14 bases between. Germline V gene data show CDR1 as KGHDR and CDR2 as SFDVKD. This CDR3 contains 16 residues. TCRdb recomputed calls from the RT-PCR reads with MiXCR, one row per CDR3 protein. The repertoire has roughly 670,000 distinct CDR3 sequences, 14% of them found once; the top ten carry 6% to 9.5%. Details on this clonotype: Its specificity is not known.

The specimen comprised PBMCs from blood, sampled approximately 15 days before vaccination. The receptor's source is a man between 50 and 59 years old who received an inactivated influenza vaccine. V and J are TRBV24-1 and TRBJ2-6, with D unresolved. DNA of the CDR3: TGTGCCACCAGTGCCCCTATTGGCGCCGGGGCCAACGTCCTGACTTTC. It yields the protein CATSAPIGAGANVLTF.